This T cell receptor beta chain was observed in a study of beta chain features in type 1 diabetes. Across the whole study: Analysis included around 110,000,000 sorted cells drawn from all samples.

Study-wide points: Shortening of TCRB CDR3s, moderate but significant, appeared in all four CD4+ subsets of Type 1 diabetes patients.

CD45RO/CCR7/CD25/CD127/CD95/CD27 staining was used to isolate CD4+ naive, central memory, regulatory and stem cell-like memory cells by sorting. The ends were cut back, 5 bases at V and 2 bases at J, with 11 bases in the middle. Per the germline V gene, CDR1 is SGHRS and CDR2 is YFSETQ. The CDR3 covers 13 residues. The entirety of the isolated RNA underwent reverse transcription, so expressed TCRB transcripts were sequenced. The table came from immunoSEQ multiplex PCR; TCRdb's copy has only in-frame clones and leaves some out. The sample has 680,000 or so clones; 13% are singletons. About this clone itself: The antigen remains unidentified.

The chain joins TRBV5-1 to TRBJ2-7; D remains unclear. Sequenced material: naive CD4+ T cells from blood. This clonotype originated in a young man with type 1 diabetes. CDR3 DNA: TGCGCCAGCAGTCCCAGTGGGACCTACGAGCAGTACTTC. Protein: CASSPSGTYEQYF.